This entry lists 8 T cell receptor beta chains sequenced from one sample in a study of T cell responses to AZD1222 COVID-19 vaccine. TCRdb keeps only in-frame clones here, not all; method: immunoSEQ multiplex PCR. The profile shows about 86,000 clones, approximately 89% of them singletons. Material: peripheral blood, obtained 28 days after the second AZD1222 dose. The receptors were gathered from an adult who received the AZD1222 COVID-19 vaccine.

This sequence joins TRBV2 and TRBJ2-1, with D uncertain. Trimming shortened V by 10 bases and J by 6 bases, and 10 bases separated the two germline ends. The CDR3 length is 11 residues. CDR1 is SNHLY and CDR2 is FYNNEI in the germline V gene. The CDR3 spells CATSDGNEQFF. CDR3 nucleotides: TGTGCCACCTCCGACGGCAATGAGCAGTTCTTC.

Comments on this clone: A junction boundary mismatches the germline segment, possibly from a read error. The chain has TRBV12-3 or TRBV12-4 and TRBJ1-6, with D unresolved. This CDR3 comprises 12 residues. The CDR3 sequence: CASSSDNSPLHF. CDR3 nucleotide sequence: TGTGCCAGCAGCTCCGATAATTCACCCCTCCACTTT.

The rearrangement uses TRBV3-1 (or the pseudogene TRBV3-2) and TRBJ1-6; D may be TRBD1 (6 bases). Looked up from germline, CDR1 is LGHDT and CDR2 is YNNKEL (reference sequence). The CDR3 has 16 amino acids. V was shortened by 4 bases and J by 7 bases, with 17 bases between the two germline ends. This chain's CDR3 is CASSPPLGTLNSPLHF. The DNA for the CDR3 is TGTGCCAGCAGCCCCCCTCTCGGGACACTGAATTCACCCCTCCACTTT.

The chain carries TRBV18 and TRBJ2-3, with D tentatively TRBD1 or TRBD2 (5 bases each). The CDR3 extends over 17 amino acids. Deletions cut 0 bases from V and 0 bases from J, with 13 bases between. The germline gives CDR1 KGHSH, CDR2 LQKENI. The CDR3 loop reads CASSPPWDDPSTDTQYF. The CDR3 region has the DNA TGTGCCAGCTCACCACCGTGGGACGACCCTAGCACAGATACGCAGTATTTT.

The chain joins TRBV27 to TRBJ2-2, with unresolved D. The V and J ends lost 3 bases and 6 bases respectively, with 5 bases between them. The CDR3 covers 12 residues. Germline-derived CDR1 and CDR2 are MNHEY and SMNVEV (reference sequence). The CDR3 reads CASSFSPGELFF. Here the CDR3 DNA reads TGTGCCAGCAGTTTTTCACCCGGGGAGCTGTTTTTT.

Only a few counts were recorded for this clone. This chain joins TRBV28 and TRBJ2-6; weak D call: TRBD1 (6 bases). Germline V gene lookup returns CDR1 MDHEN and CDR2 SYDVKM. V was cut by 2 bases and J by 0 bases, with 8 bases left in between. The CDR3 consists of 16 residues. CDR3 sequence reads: CASSLDRYSGANVLTF. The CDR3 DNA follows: TGTGCCAGCAGTTTAGACAGGTACTCTGGGGCCAACGTCCTGACTTTC.

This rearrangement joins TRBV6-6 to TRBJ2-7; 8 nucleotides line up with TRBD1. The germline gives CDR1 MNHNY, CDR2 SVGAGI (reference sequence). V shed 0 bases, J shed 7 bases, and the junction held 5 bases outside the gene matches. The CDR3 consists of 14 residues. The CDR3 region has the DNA TGTGCCAGCAGTTACTCCCCAGGGGGCCAGGAGCAGTACGTC. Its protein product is CASSYSPGGQEQYV.

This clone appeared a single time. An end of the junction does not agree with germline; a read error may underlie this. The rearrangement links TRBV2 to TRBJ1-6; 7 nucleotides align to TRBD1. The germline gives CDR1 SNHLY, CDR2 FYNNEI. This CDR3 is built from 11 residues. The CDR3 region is CASSGTGPSDF. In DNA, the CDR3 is TGTGCCAGCAGTGGGACAGGCCCCTCCGACTTT.